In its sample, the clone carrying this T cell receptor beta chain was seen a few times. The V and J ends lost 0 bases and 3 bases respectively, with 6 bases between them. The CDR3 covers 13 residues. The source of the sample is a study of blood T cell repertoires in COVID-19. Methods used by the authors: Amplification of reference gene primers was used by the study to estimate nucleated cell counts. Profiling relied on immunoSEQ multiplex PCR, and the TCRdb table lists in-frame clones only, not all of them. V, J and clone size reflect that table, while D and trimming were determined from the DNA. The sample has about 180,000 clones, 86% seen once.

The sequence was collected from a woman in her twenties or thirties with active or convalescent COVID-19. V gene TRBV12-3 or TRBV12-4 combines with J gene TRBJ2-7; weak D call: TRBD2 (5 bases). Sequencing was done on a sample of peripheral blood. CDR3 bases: TGTGCCAGCAGTTTAGCGCGGGTCTACGAGCAGTACTTC. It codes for CASSLARVYEQYF.